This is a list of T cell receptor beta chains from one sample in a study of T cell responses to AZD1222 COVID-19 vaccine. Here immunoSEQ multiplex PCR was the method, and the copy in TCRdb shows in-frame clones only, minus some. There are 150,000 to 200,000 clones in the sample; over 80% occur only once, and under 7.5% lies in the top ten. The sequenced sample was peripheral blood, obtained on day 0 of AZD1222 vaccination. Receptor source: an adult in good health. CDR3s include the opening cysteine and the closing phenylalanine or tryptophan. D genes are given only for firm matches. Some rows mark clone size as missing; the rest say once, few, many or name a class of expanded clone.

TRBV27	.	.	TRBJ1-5	CASSFVRDQPQHF	TGTGCCAGCAGTTTCGTTCGGGATCAGCCCCAGCATTTT
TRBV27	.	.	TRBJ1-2	CASSLSGSNYGYTF	TGTGCCAGCAGTTTATCGGGCAGTAACTATGGCTACACCTTC
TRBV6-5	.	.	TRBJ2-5	CAHRPTNQETQYF	TGTGCACACCGGCCGACAAACCAAGAGACCCAGTACTTC
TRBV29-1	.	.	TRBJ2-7	CSVDGGVKGQFYEQYF	TGCAGCGTTGATGGGGGGGTAAAGGGACAGTTCTACGAGCAGTACTTC
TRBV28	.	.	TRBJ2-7	CASSFPHVPYEQYF	TGTGCCAGCAGTTTCCCCCACGTCCCGTACGAGCAGTACTTC
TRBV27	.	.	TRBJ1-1	CASSYGPQTPYLDTEAFF	TGTGCCAGCAGTTATGGTCCTCAGACACCTTACCTTGACACTGAAGCTTTCTTT
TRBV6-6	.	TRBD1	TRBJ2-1	CASSYSVGTGRNEQFF	TGTGCCAGCAGTTACTCCGTCGGGACAGGGAGAAATGAGCAGTTCTTC
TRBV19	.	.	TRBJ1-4	CASSMDFTNEKLFF	TGTGCCAGTAGTATGGATTTTACAAATGAAAAACTGTTTTTT
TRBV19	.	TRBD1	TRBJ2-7	CASSPSGTASYEQYF	TGTGCCAGTAGTCCCTCCGGGACAGCATCCTACGAGCAGTACTTC
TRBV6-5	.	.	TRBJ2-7	CASSSPGDGEQYF	TGTGCCAGCAGTTCCCCGGGGGACGGAGAGCAGTACTTC
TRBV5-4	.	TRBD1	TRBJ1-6	CASSLGQDRGSSPLHF	TGTGCCAGCAGCTTGGGGCAGGACAGGGGGTCTTCACCCCTCCACTTT
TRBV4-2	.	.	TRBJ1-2	CASSQGSGQGGGYTF	TGTGCCAGCAGCCAAGGTTCGGGGCAGGGTGGTGGCTACACCTTC
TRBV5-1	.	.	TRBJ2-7	CASSLELAEGEQYF	TGCGCCAGCAGCTTGGAACTAGCAGAAGGCGAGCAGTACTTC
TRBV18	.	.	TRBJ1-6	CASSPQGGYDSPLHF	TGTGCCAGCTCACCACAGGGGGGTTACGATTCACCCCTCCACTTT
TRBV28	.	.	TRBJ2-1	CASSFLSVHSYNEQFF	TGTGCCAGCAGTTTCTTGTCCGTACACTCCTACAATGAGCAGTTCTTC
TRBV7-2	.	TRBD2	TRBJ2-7	CASSLSGAGDPYEQYF	TGTGCCAGCAGCTTATCAGGAGCGGGGGATCCCTACGAGCAGTACTTC
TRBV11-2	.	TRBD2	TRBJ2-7	CASSLSSGGSYEQYF	TGTGCCAGCAGCTTATCGAGCGGGGGCTCCTACGAGCAGTACTTC
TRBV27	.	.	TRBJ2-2	CASSFLANFTGELFF	TGTGCCAGCAGTTTTCTAGCGAATTTCACCGGGGAGCTGTTTTTT
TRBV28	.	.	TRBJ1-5	CASSIDGFNQPQHF	TGTGCCAGCAGTATTGACGGCTTCAATCAGCCCCAGCATTTT
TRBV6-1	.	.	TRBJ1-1	CASSEVLPNTEAFF	TGTGCCAGCAGTGAGGTCTTACCGAACACTGAAGCTTTCTTT
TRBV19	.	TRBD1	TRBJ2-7	CASSITGTGIPTEQYF	TGTGCCAGTAGTATAACGGGGACAGGGATTCCTACCGAGCAGTACTTC
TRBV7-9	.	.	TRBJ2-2	CASSSGLGELFF	TGTGCCAGCAGCTCCGGCCTCGGGGAGCTGTTTTTT
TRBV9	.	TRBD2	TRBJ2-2	CASSVWLAGSNTGELFF	TGTGCCAGCAGCGTATGGCTAGCGGGGTCTAACACCGGGGAGCTGTTTTTT
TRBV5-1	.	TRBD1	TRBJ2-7	CASSFDLGQEGEQYF	TGCGCCAGCAGCTTTGACCTGGGACAGGAAGGAGAGCAGTACTTC
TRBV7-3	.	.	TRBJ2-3	CASSSLDPGTQYF	TGTGCCAGCAGCTCACTAGACCCTGGGACGCAGTATTTT
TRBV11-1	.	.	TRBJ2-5	CASSWDISQTQYF	TGTGCCAGCAGCTGGGACATTTCCCAGACCCAGTACTTC
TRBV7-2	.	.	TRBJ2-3	CASSLDGKDTQYF	TGTGCCAGCAGCTTAGACGGGAAGGATACGCAGTATTTT
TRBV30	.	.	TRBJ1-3	CAWSRASGNTIYF	TGTGCCTGGAGCAGGGCCTCTGGAAACACCATATATTTT
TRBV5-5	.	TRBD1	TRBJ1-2	CASSRTGTGNYGYTF	TGTGCCAGCAGCCGAACCGGGACAGGGAACTATGGCTACACCTTC
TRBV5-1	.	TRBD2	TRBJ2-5	CASSSLAGVGETQYF	TGCGCCAGCAGCTCCCTAGCGGGAGTAGGGGAGACCCAGTACTTC
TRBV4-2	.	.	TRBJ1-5	CASSQSGQPQHF	TGTGCCAGCAGCCAAAGTGGGCAGCCCCAGCATTTT
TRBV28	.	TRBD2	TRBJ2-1	CASSLWHQSGRAYNEQFF	TGTGCCAGCAGTTTATGGCACCAGAGCGGGAGGGCCTACAATGAGCAGTTCTTC
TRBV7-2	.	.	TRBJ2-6	CASSLVASGLGANVLTF	TGTGCCAGCAGCTTAGTAGCGTCGGGCCTCGGGGCCAACGTCCTGACTTTC
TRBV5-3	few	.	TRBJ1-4	CARSCSDEKLFF	TGTGCCAGAAGCTGCTCGGATGAAAAACTGTTTTTT
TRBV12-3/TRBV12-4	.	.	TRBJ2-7	CASSMTGLGEQYF	TGTGCCAGCAGTATGACCGGATTAGGCGAGCAGTACTTC
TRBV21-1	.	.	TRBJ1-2	CASSKVRDSSNYGYTF	TGTGCCAGCAGCAAAGTGAGGGACAGCTCTAACTATGGCTACACCTTC
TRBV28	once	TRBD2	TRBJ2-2	CASKAGANTGELFF	TGTGCCAGCAAAGCGGGGGCGAACACCGGGGAGCTGTTTTTT
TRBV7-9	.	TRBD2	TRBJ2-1	CASSPEGLRNEQFF	TGTGCCAGCAGCCCAGAGGGACTACGCAATGAGCAGTTCTTC
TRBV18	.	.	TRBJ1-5	CASSPSRDQPQHF	TGTGCCAGCTCACCATCACGAGATCAGCCCCAGCATTTT
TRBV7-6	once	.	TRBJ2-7	CASSLAAGANYEQYF	TGTGCCAGCAGCTTAGCGGCCGGGGCCAACTACGAGCAGTACTTC
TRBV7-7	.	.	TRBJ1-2	CASSLEGDYGYTF	TGTGCTAGCAGCTTGGAAGGGGACTATGGCTACACCTTC
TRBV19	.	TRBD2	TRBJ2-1	CASSIARSGSPSIRDEQFF	TGTGCCAGTAGTATCGCTCGTAGCGGGAGCCCCTCTATTCGGGATGAGCAGTTCTTC
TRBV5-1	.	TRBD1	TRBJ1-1	CASRPEGARNTEAFF	TGCGCCAGCAGGCCTGAGGGGGCGCGGAACACTGAAGCTTTCTTT
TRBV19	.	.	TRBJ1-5	CASSDRDQPQHF	TGTGCCAGTAGTGATAGGGATCAGCCCCAGCATTTT
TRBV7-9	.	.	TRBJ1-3	CASSPSGNTIYF	TGTGCCAGCAGCCCCTCTGGAAACACCATATATTTT
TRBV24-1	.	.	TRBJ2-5	CATSDHQVGVQTQYF	TGTGCCACCAGTGATCACCAAGTGGGGGTACAGACCCAGTACTTC
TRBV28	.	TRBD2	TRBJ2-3	CASSTGTSRDTQYF	TGTGCCAGCAGCACCGGGACTAGTCGAGATACGCAGTATTTT
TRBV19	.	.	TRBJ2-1	CASSPGARDYNEQFF	TGTGCCAGTAGCCCCGGGGCCAGGGACTACAATGAGCAGTTCTTC
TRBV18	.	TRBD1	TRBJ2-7	CASSRDRVMYEQYF	TGTGCCAGCTCACGGGACAGGGTAATGTACGAGCAGTACTTC
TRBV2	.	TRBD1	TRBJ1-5	CASRDRETDGMSNQPQHF	TGTGCCAGCAGAGACAGGGAGACGGACGGTATGAGCAATCAGCCCCAGCATTTT
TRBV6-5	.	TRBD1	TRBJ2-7	CASSYSQGQGTYEQYF	TGTGCCAGCAGTTACTCACAGGGACAGGGAACCTACGAGCAGTACTTC
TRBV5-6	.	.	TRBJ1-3	CASSLVGKGSGNTIYF	TGTGCCAGCAGCTTGGTGGGCAAGGGATCTGGAAACACCATATATTTT
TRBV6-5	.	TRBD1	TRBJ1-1	CASRPPGQGAPGAFF	TGTGCCAGCAGACCGCCGGGACAGGGGGCTCCCGGGGCTTTCTTT
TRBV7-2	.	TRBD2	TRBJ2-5	CASSFGLAGGRETQYF	TGTGCCAGCAGCTTCGGACTAGCGGGGGGTCGCGAGACCCAGTACTTC
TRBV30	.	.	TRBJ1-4	CACYLGTDNEKLFF	TGTGCCTGCTACCTAGGGACTGACAATGAAAAACTGTTTTTT
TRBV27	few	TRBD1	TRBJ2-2	CASRTSGTAYTGELFF	TGTGCCAGCAGAACCTCCGGGACAGCCTACACCGGGGAGCTGTTTTTT
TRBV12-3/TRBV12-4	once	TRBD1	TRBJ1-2	CASSQDRVYGYTF	TGTGCCAGCAGTCAAGACAGGGTGTATGGCTACACCTTC
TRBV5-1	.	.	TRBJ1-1	CASSSGQPNTEAFF	TGCGCCAGCAGTTCCGGACAGCCGAACACTGAAGCTTTCTTT
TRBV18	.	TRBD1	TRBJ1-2	CASSPDRGGNGYTF	TGTGCCAGCTCACCCGACAGGGGGGGGAATGGCTACACCTTC
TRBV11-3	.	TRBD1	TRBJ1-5	CASSYDDRVVNQPQHF	TGTGCCAGCAGTTACGATGACAGGGTGGTCAATCAGCCCCAGCATTTT